This T cell receptor beta chain stems from a study of cytomegalovirus exposure and HLA in healthy donors. The germline V gene has CDR1 SGHAT and CDR2 FQDESV (reference sequence). CDR3 size: 14 residues. V shed 1 base, J shed 3 bases, and the junction held 0 bases outside the gene matches. Primers for the PCR totalled 60 Vbeta and 13 Jbeta. Data came from immunoSEQ multiplex PCR; TCRdb stores just in-frame clones and leaves some out. The profile shows around 90,000 clones, about 85% of them singletons. The sequence was collected from a man aged 40-49 years in good health and CMV-seropositive. The sample was PBMCs. V gene TRBV11-1 combines with J gene TRBJ2-7, with TRBD1 matching 10 bases. Here the CDR3 reads CASSLGTGGYEQYF. CDR3 DNA sequence: TGTGCCAGCAGCTTAGGGACAGGGGGCTACGAGCAGTACTTC.